Shown below are 4 T cell receptor beta chains from a single sample sequenced in a study of naive and memory T cell subsets. Ligated cDNA underwent four rounds of PCR with nested alpha and beta constant region primers and SP2. TCRdb passed the 5' RACE reads through MiXCR, listing each CDR3 protein once. Of approximately 32,000 distinct CDR3 sequences listed, over 15% are singletons. The library had UMIs added by 3' ligation of an oligonucleotide to TCR cDNA. These receptors were collected from a female donor in good health.

This clonotype was counted a few times. CDR3 region: CASSGDRTYGYTF. CDR3 DNA sequence: TGTGCCAGCAGCGGAGACAGGACCTATGGCTACACCTTC. The rearrangement joins TRBV9 to TRBJ1-2; D might be TRBD1 (6 bases). CDR1 and CDR2 from the germline V gene are SGDLS and YYNGEE. The CDR3 spans 13 residues. Between the trimmed V and J ends, which lost 3 bases and 4 bases, there was a span of 10 bases.

This sequence joins TRBV20-1 and TRBJ2-2, with TRBD2 matching over 14 bases. V was clipped by 1 base and J by 9 bases; unmatched bases: 7. CDR1 is DFQATT, CDR2 SNEGSKA, per germline (reference sequence). This CDR3 has 16 amino acids. CDR3 nucleotides: TGCAGTGCTAGAGTCCGACTAGCGGGGGGGCTCCGGGAGCTGTTTTTT. Residues: CSARVRLAGGLRELFF.

This clonotype was counted at least ten times. The chain joins TRBV27 to TRBJ2-5; D is perhaps TRBD1 or TRBD2 (5 bases each). The CDR3 sequence is 14 residues long. V was shortened by 3 bases and J by 2 bases, with 10 bases between the two germline ends. CDR1 is MNHEY and CDR2 is SMNVEV in the germline V gene (reference sequence). CDR3 loop: CASSFWGPQETQYF. CDR3 DNA: TGTGCCAGCAGTTTTTGGGGACCTCAAGAGACCCAGTACTTC.

This clonotype was observed at least ten times. V gene TRBV29-1 combines with J gene TRBJ2-7, with D unclear. Trimming stripped 8 bases from V and 5 bases from J, with 7 bases between. The CDR3 length is 9 residues. Germline CDR1 and CDR2: SQVTM and ANQGSEA. CDR3 nucleotide sequence: TGCAGCCCCTCGAACGAGCAGTACTTC. This encodes CSPSNEQYF.